These 32 T cell receptor beta chains came from one sample sequenced in a study of shared clonotypes between healthy human individuals. As defined, naive CD8 cells were CD45RO-negative and positively selected for CCR7, with terminally differentiated effector memory CD45RA+ cells excluded. Using immunoSEQ multiplex PCR, the repertoire was profiled, and TCRdb retains in-frame clones only, with some absent. The table records some 1,900,000 clones, approximately 94% of them present only once. Material: naive CD8+ T cells sorted from blood. The source is a man aged 18-30 years in good health.

J is TRBJ1-4 and V is TRBV9; 7 bases map to TRBD1. The CDR3 is made up of 18 amino acids. J was trimmed by 0 bases and V by 3 bases; bases with no gene match: 11. The germline V gene has CDR1 SGDLS and CDR2 YYNGEE. The CDR3: CASSALPGQSATNEKLFF. The DNA of the CDR3 is TGTGCCAGCAGCGCTTTGCCGGGACAGAGTGCAACTAATGAAAAACTGTTTTTT.

This clone was seen a single time. This chain uses TRBV27 with TRBJ1-3, with D perhaps TRBD1 (5 bases). V lost 4 bases, J lost 2 bases, and 12 bases lay in between. This CDR3 has 15 amino acids. Germline lookup yields CDR1 MNHEY and CDR2 SMNVEV (reference sequence). The chain's CDR3 is CASSSGTSAGNTIYF. In DNA form, the CDR3 reads TGTGCCAGCAGTTCCGGGACCTCGGCTGGAAACACCATATATTTT.

This clone showed up just once. The rearrangement links TRBV6-1 to TRBJ1-6; possibly TRBD1 for D (5 bases). Trimming cost V 6 bases and J 10 bases, with 13 bases left between them. Germline assignment: CDR1 MNHNS and CDR2 SASEGT. This CDR3 contains 13 residues. CDR3 bases: TGTGCCAGCAGGGATCCGGGGGGGTCACCCCTCCACTTT. Translating it yields CASRDPGGSPLHF.

The chain uses TRBV7-9 and TRBJ2-2; D is possibly TRBD2 (5 bases). The CDR3 spans 15 residues. The V and J ends lost 4 bases and 4 bases respectively, with 13 bases between them. In germline, CDR1 is SEHNR, CDR2 FQNEAQ (reference sequence). The CDR3 nucleotides are TGTGCCAGCAGCTCGACCCAGGAGGCCACCGGGGAGCTGTTTTTT. Amino acids: CASSSTQEATGELFF.

In this sample, this clone turned up a few times. The V call is TRBV5-6, the J call TRBJ1-1; D is ambiguous. Trimming pared 3 bases from V and 1 base from J, leaving 4 bases between. This CDR3 has 12 amino acids. From germline, CDR1 is SGHDT and CDR2 YYEEEE. The chain's CDR3 is CASSYGNTEAFF. The CDR3 region has the DNA TGTGCCAGCAGCTACGGGAACACTGAAGCTTTCTTT.

This clone was observed a single time. The genes are TRBV7-3 and TRBJ2-3; D might be TRBD1 (6 bases). The CDR3 length is 16 residues. V was trimmed by 5 bases and J by 2 bases, leaving 17 bases between them. Germline V gene lookup returns CDR1 SGHTA and CDR2 FQGTGA. The CDR3, as DNA: TGTGCCAGCAGCATTAATGGTGGGGGCTACACAGATACGCAGTATTTT. Translation: CASSINGGGYTDTQYF.

The rearrangement links TRBV7-9 to TRBJ1-4; 7 bases match TRBD1. Germline values: CDR1 SEHNR, CDR2 FQNEAQ (reference sequence). This CDR3 region has 15 residues. Unmatched junction bases numbered 8, after V lost 5 bases and J lost 5 bases. The CDR3 coding sequence is TGTGCCAGCAGCCCTCCGACAGGGTCGAATGAAAAACTGTTTTTT. It codes for CASSPPTGSNEKLFF.

The chain combines TRBV4-3 with TRBJ2-1; tentative D call: TRBD2 (5 bases). V was pared by 4 bases and J by 5 bases, with 9 bases between. This CDR3 spans 13 amino acids. Germline V CDR1 and CDR2: LGHNA, YSLEER. As DNA, the CDR3 is TGCGCCAGCAGCCGCATAGCGAACAATGAGCAGTTCTTC. This encodes CASSRIANNEQFF.

To note about this clone: Other DNA sequences in this specimen translate into the identical CDR3. This rearrangement joins TRBV19 to TRBJ1-1; D unresolved. Germline V gene data show CDR1 as LNHDA and CDR2 as SQIVND (reference sequence). The CDR3 is made up of 13 amino acids. V lost 6 bases and J 1 base, leaving 9 bases between the germline ends. The CDR3 loop reads CASRVTENTEAFF. CDR3 sequence (DNA): TGTGCCAGTAGGGTTACTGAGAACACTGAAGCTTTCTTT.

V usage is TRBV6-5 and J usage is TRBJ1-2; no definite D call. Germline values: CDR1 MNHEY, CDR2 SVGAGI. Trimming removed 0 bases at V and 0 bases at J, with 11 bases between. This CDR3 region has 16 residues. In DNA, the CDR3 is TGTGCCAGCAGTTACTCAGTGGCAGGTCCTAACTATGGCTACACCTTC. Translated: CASSYSVAGPNYGYTF.

V usage is TRBV2 and J usage is TRBJ1-2, with no clear D. Germline V lookup: CDR1 SNHLY, CDR2 FYNNEI. V gave up 4 bases and J gave up 1 base, with 7 bases separating them. The CDR3 is 13 amino acids. The CDR3 DNA follows: TGTGCCAGCAGTGCGCCAGATAACTATGGCTACACCTTC. Amino acid sequence: CASSAPDNYGYTF.

This clone was found once. V and J are TRBV6-1 and TRBJ2-5; D perhaps matches TRBD2 (6 bases). V lost 6 bases, J lost 3 bases, and 17 bases lay in between. This CDR3 region has 15 residues. In germline, CDR1 is MNHNS, CDR2 SASEGT. The CDR3 here is CASSDGYGGEETQYF. The DNA for the CDR3 is TGTGCCAGCAGCGATGGGTACGGGGGTGAAGAGACCCAGTACTTC.

The chain uses TRBV28 and TRBJ2-1, with 11 nucleotides matching TRBD2. V gave up 3 bases and J gave up 9 bases; unmatched junction bases: 4. The germline gives CDR1 MDHEN, CDR2 SYDVKM. This CDR3 spans 14 amino acids. CDR3 loop: CASSFSGGAIEQFF. The CDR3 coding sequence is TGTGCCAGCAGTTTTAGCGGGGGGGCGATTGAGCAGTTCTTC. The full variable domain, in which reference TRBV28 and TRBJ2-1 provide the parts outside the CDR3, is DVKVTQSSRYLVKRTGEKVFLECVQDMDHENMFWYRQDPGLGLRLIYFSYDVKMKEKGDIPEGYSVSREKKERFSLILESASTNQTSMYLCASSFSGGAIEQFFGPGTRLTVL.

This chain connects TRBV10-2 to TRBJ2-7; D possibly corresponds to TRBD2 (6 bases). The germline V gene encodes CDR1 WSHSY and CDR2 SAAADI. The V gene lost 10 bases and the J gene lost 6 bases, with 22 bases spanning the gap. The CDR3 covers 14 residues. CDR3: CATSLGGGPVEQYF. The CDR3 DNA reads as TGCGCCACCTCTCTGGGAGGTGGGCCCGTCGAGCAGTACTTC.

This clone was detected only once. The chain has TRBV6-1 and TRBJ2-2; 9 nucleotides match TRBD1. Trimming took 4 bases from V and 6 from J; bases not matched to a gene: 9. The length of the CDR3 is 16 residues. The germline CDR1 and CDR2 sequences are MNHNS and SASEGT. The CDR3 spells CASSGGQGSRAGELFF. The CDR3 DNA reads as TGTGCCAGCAGTGGTGGACAGGGGAGTCGCGCCGGGGAGCTGTTTTTT.

The chain carries TRBV29-1 and TRBJ2-7; 9 positions agree with TRBD1. The trim removed 3 bases at V and 2 bases at J, leaving 5 bases unmatched. The germline V gene encodes CDR1 SQVTM and CDR2 ANQGSEA. The CDR3 loop spans 14 amino acids. The CDR3 DNA is TGCAGCGTTGAGGAGGGACAGGGACCCTACGAGCAGTACTTC. As protein: CSVEEGQGPYEQYF.

This sequence joins TRBV27 and TRBJ2-7; the D gene is possibly TRBD1 (5 bases). This CDR3 is 15 amino acids long. V was pared by 0 bases and J by 7 bases, with 16 bases between. Germline V gene data show CDR1 as MNHEY and CDR2 as SMNVEV (reference sequence). CDR3 sequence (DNA): TGTGCCAGCAGTTTATCGTGGCAGGGCGTGGGGGAGCAGTACTTC. Amino acids: CASSLSWQGVGEQYF.

The V gene is TRBV4-1, the J gene TRBJ1-1; the D gene is possibly TRBD1 (5 bases). V lost 1 base and J lost 6, with 9 bases in between. The CDR3 length is 13 residues. Germline CDR1 MGHRA, CDR2 YSYEKL. In DNA, the CDR3 is TGCGCCAGCAGCCAAGTGGGGGTATCTGAAGCTTTCTTT. Amino acid sequence: CASSQVGVSEAFF.

As to this clone: This specimen includes other DNA sequences encoding the same CDR3. The rearrangement joins TRBV9 to TRBJ2-5; a possible D gene is TRBD1 (6 bases). Germline lookup yields CDR1 SGDLS and CDR2 YYNGEE. There are 14 residues in the CDR3. V was trimmed by 2 bases and J by 2 bases, leaving 10 bases between them. The CDR3 bases are TGTGCCAGCAGCGTCGCAGGGGCGCAAGAGACCCAGTACTTC. Its translation is CASSVAGAQETQYF.

This chain links TRBV27 with TRBJ2-1; possibly TRBD2 for D (6 bases). Trimming took 2 bases from V and 2 from J, leaving 16 bases between them. Germline values: CDR1 MNHEY, CDR2 SMNVEV (reference sequence). The CDR3 is made up of 17 amino acids. The CDR3 is CASSLGGAGGPYNEQFF. The CDR3 DNA sequence: TGTGCCAGCAGTTTAGGAGGGGCAGGTGGACCCTACAATGAGCAGTTCTTC.

This clone has a handful of counts. This sequence joins TRBV7-3 and TRBJ1-6; D remains unclear. Trimming took 1 base from V and 10 from J, leaving 8 bases between them. The V gene's germline CDR1 is SGHTA and CDR2 FQGTGA. There are 13 residues in the CDR3. The CDR3 loop reads CASSLMEGSPLHF. The CDR3 nucleotides read TGTGCCAGCAGCTTAATGGAGGGCTCACCCCTCCACTTT.

The chain joins TRBV12-5 to TRBJ2-2; the D call may be TRBD1 or TRBD2 (5 bases each). The germline V gene has CDR1 LGHNT and CDR2 FRNRAP. The CDR3 has 13 amino acids. V was trimmed by 8 bases and J by 0 bases, leaving 7 bases between them. The CDR3, as DNA: TGTGCTAGTAGAGGGGCGAACACCGGGGAGCTGTTTTTT. Residues: CASRGANTGELFF.

This clone was picked up one time. The chain combines TRBV29-1 with TRBJ2-3, with D tentatively TRBD1 (6 bases). V gave up 8 bases and J gave up 11 bases, with 11 bases separating them. The CDR3 is 9 amino acids. Germline CDR1 is SQVTM and CDR2 is ANQGSEA. The CDR3 sequence: CSITQGQYF. The CDR3 bases are TGCAGCATAACACAGGGGCAGTATTTT.

CDR3 bases: TGTGCCAGCAGCGAAGGGACTTACACCGGGGAGCTGTTTTTT. Residues: CASSEGTYTGELFF. The chain links TRBV9 to TRBJ2-2; the D gene is possibly TRBD2 (6 bases). Trimming took off 3 bases at V and 3 bases at J, with 9 bases between the two ends. The CDR3 contains 14 residues. Germline V gives CDR1 SGDLS, CDR2 YYNGEE.

This clone appeared once. The chain uses TRBV7-9 and TRBJ2-7; D possibly uses TRBD1 or TRBD2 (5 bases each). This CDR3 spans 12 amino acids. Trimming removed 4 bases at V and 9 bases at J, with 13 bases between. Germline CDR1 reads SEHNR; CDR2 reads FQNEAQ (reference sequence). CDR3 region: CASSSEGQGQYF. The CDR3 DNA reads as TGTGCCAGCAGCTCTGAGGGCCAGGGGCAGTACTTC.

The table lists this clone with a count of one. The rearrangement links TRBV5-8 to TRBJ2-7; TRBD2 is a possible D gene (6 bases). This CDR3 is built from 16 residues. Trimming pared 4 bases from V and 2 bases from J, leaving 19 bases between. Germline V gene sequence: CDR1 SGHTS, CDR2 YDEGEE. The chain's CDR3 is CASSPRWGVRAYEQYF. CDR3 nucleotide sequence: TGTGCCAGCAGCCCCCGCTGGGGGGTACGGGCCTACGAGCAGTACTTC.

This chain links TRBV5-8 with TRBJ2-7, with TRBD1 as a possible D gene (6 bases). Germline-derived CDR1 and CDR2 are SGHTS and YDEGEE. V was shortened by 2 bases and J by 7 bases, with 22 bases between the two germline ends. CDR3 length: 16 amino acids. CDR3 DNA sequence: TGTGCCAGCAGCTTCCTCTCGGGACATTTAACAGGGGAGCAGTACTTC. Protein product: CASSFLSGHLTGEQYF.

The chain uses TRBV4-3 and TRBJ2-1; TRBD2 aligns across 9 bases. This CDR3 is 19 amino acids long. Germline V gene sequence: CDR1 LGHNA, CDR2 YSLEER. With V trimmed by 0 bases and J by 7 bases, 16 bases remained unmatched. This CDR3 is CASSQDETWREGIGNEQFF. For the CDR3, the DNA is TGCGCCAGCAGCCAAGATGAAACCTGGCGGGAGGGCATAGGGAATGAGCAGTTCTTC.

CDR3 loop: CASSLATYGFSGNTIYF. As DNA, the CDR3 is TGCGCCAGCAGCTTGGCCACATACGGCTTCTCTGGAAACACCATATATTTT. The gene calls are TRBV5-1 and TRBJ1-3, with no clear D. CDR3 length: 17 residues. Trimming took off 0 bases at V and 0 bases at J, with 13 bases between the two ends. Germline V lookup: CDR1 SGHRS, CDR2 YFSETQ.

A note on this clone: Other nucleotide sequences in the sample specify the same CDR3. The rearrangement uses TRBV27 and TRBJ1-5; possible D gene TRBD1, 5 bases. The germline V gene encodes CDR1 MNHEY and CDR2 SMNVEV (reference sequence). V was clipped by 6 bases and J by 4 bases, with 13 bases between them. This CDR3 spans 14 amino acids. This CDR3 reads CASSPGAGNQPQHF. In DNA, the CDR3 is TGTGCCAGCAGCCCCGGGGCGGGGAATCAGCCCCAGCATTTT.

V usage is TRBV4-3 and J usage is TRBJ2-2; D not resolved. The CDR3 consists of 16 residues. V was clipped by 0 bases and J by 1 base, with 9 bases between them. CDR1 and CDR2 (germline): LGHNA, YSLEER. The CDR3: CASSQDNDLNTGELFF. The CDR3 bases are TGCGCCAGCAGCCAAGATAACGACTTGAACACCGGGGAGCTGTTTTTT.

This clone was seen just once. The rearrangement links TRBV28 to TRBJ2-3; TRBD1 or TRBD2 may be the D gene (6 bases each). V was pared by 8 bases and J by 4 bases, with 19 bases between. Germline assignment: CDR1 MDHEN and CDR2 SYDVKM. This CDR3 is 15 amino acids long. CDR3 region: CASRSWGAYPDTQYF. The CDR3, as DNA: TGTGCCAGCCGCTCTTGGGGGGCGTACCCAGATACGCAGTATTTT.